The rows below give T cell receptor beta chains drawn from one sample of a study of shared clonotypes between healthy human individuals. Produced via immunoSEQ multiplex PCR; TCRdb's table is partial and in-frame only. The sample has 2 million or so clones, 85% to 95% seen once. Sequenced material: naive CD4+ T cells sorted from blood. Receptor source: a man younger than 30 in good health. Each CDR3 is given with its conserved first and last residue. D genes are given only for firm matches. The listing skips clone size in some rows; elsewhere it reads once, few, many or a size class.

cdr3_nt	cdr3_aa	clone_size	d_call	v_call	j_call
TGCAGCGTTGTGGCCAATTCCTACGAGCAGTACTTC	CSVVANSYEQYF	.	.	TRBV29-1	TRBJ2-7
TGTGCCAGCTCACCAGGGAGCGGCTACGAGCAGTACTTC	CASSPGSGYEQYF	.	.	TRBV18	TRBJ2-7
TGTGCCAGCTCCTTCCCAGGAACTAATGAAAAACTGTTTTTT	CASSFPGTNEKLFF	.	.	TRBV18	TRBJ1-4
TGTGCCAGCAGAAAACCGACAGAGACCTACGAGCAGTACTTC	CASRKPTETYEQYF	.	.	TRBV5-8	TRBJ2-7
TGTGCCAGCAAGAGCTTAGTCTCCTACGAGCAGTACTTC	CASKSLVSYEQYF	.	.	TRBV27	TRBJ2-7
TGTGCCAGCAGAACGAGGACAGGGGCCTACGAGCAGTACTTC	CASRTRTGAYEQYF	.	TRBD1	TRBV7-2	TRBJ2-7
TGTGCCAGCAGTGAAGCCCAAGCGGGGTTAACCGGGGAGCTGTTTTTT	CASSEAQAGLTGELFF	.	TRBD2	TRBV2	TRBJ2-2
TGTGCCAGCAGTTTCGGGACAGGGGGCATTTCAGATACGCAGTATTTT	CASSFGTGGISDTQYF	.	TRBD1	TRBV27	TRBJ2-3
TGTGCCAGCAGCCCGGACAGGGCTCGGGAAAAACTGTTTTTT	CASSPDRAREKLFF	.	TRBD1	TRBV2	TRBJ1-4
TGTGCCAGCAGCTTTAACAGGGGTACACCCCTCCACTTT	CASSFNRGTPLHF	.	TRBD1	TRBV7-2	TRBJ1-6
TGTGCCAGCTCACCTTCCGGGACCGCCCCCTACGAGCAGTACTTC	CASSPSGTAPYEQYF	.	.	TRBV18	TRBJ2-7
TGTGCCAGCAGTTATGACGCGGGACCCCGCCAGTACTTC	CASSYDAGPRQYF	.	.	TRBV6-5	TRBJ2-7
TGTGCCAGCAGCTTACTCGGGCGTATGTTGCCTGCAGATACGCAGTATTTT	CASSLLGRMLPADTQYF	.	.	TRBV11-1	TRBJ2-3
TGTGCCTGGAGTGGGACAGGAGCGTATGGCTACACCTTC	CAWSGTGAYGYTF	.	TRBD1	TRBV30	TRBJ1-2
TGCGCCAGCAGCCAAGATCTGGGCTCTCACTCTGGAAACACCATATATTTT	CASSQDLGSHSGNTIYF	.	.	TRBV4-3	TRBJ1-3
TGTGCCAGCAGCTTACACAGGGCGGTTAGCAATCAGCCCCAGCATTTT	CASSLHRAVSNQPQHF	.	.	TRBV13	TRBJ1-5
TGCGCCAGCAGCTTGGGGGCAGGGCAGGATCAGCCCCAGCATTTT	CASSLGAGQDQPQHF	.	.	TRBV5-1	TRBJ1-5
TGTGCCAGCAGTGAAGGGGGGGGCTACTCCTATAATTCACCCCTCCACTTT	CASSEGGGYSYNSPLHF	once	.	TRBV6-1	TRBJ1-6
TGCGCCAGCAGCCTGGGGGACAGGGTGGAGTACGAGCAGTACTTC	CASSLGDRVEYEQYF	.	TRBD1	TRBV5-1	TRBJ2-7